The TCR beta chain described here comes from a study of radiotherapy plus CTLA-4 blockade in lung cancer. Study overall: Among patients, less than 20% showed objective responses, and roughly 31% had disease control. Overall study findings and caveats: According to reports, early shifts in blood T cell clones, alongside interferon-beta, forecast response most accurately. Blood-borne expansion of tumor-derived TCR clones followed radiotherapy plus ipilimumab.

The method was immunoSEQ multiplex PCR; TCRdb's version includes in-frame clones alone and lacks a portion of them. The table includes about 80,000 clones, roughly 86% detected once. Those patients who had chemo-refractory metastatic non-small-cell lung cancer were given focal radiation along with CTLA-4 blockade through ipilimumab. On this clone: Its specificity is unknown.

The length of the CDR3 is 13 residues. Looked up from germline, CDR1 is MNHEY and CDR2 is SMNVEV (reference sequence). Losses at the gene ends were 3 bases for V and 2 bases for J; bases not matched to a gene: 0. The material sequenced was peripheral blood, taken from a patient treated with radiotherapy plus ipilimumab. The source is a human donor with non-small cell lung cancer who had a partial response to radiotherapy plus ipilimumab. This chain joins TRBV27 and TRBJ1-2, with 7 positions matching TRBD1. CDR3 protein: CASSLGQNYGYTF. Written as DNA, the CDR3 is TGTGCCAGCAGTTTGGGACAGAACTATGGCTACACCTTC.